This is a list of T cell receptor beta chains from one sample in a study of blood T cell repertoires in COVID-19. Repertoires were generated with immunoSEQ multiplex PCR, while TCRdb's copy carries only in-frame clones and drops some. The sample consists of over 200,000 clones, around 90% of them appearing once. The sequenced sample was peripheral blood. The source is a man aged 25 to 40 with COVID-19, enrolled during active disease. Each CDR3 is given with its conserved first and last residue. Each record gives: J gene, D gene, V gene, CDR3 DNA, CDR3 protein. D genes are given only for firm matches.

TRBJ1-2 | NA | TRBV9 | TGTGCCAGCAGCGTAGCTGGAGGTGGCTACACCTTC | CASSVAGGGYTF
TRBJ2-1 | NA | TRBV3-1/TRBV3-2 | TGTGCCAGCAGCCACCGCGGAGGTGAGCAGTTCTTC | CASSHRGGEQFF
TRBJ1-6 | NA | TRBV9 | TGTGCCAGCAGCGCCTCGGGTGGGGGGTATTCACCCCTCCACTTT | CASSASGGGYSPLHF
TRBJ2-1 | TRBD2 | TRBV15 | TGTGCCACCAGCAGAGAGGGACTAGCGGGATCTACACTCTGGGACAATGAGCAGTTCTTC | CATSREGLAGSTLWDNEQFF
TRBJ2-1 | TRBD2 | TRBV7-2 | TGTGCCAGCAGCCTTCGGAGGACTAGCCCCGACTACAATGAGCAGTTCTTC | CASSLRRTSPDYNEQFF
TRBJ1-2 | NA | TRBV19 | TGTGCCAGTAGTATAGAACACAGGGTAAACTATGGCTACACCTTC | CASSIEHRVNYGYTF
TRBJ1-5 | NA | TRBV11-3 | TGTGCCAGCAGCTTTCGGTCACTATATCAGCCCCAGCATTTT | CASSFRSLYQPQHF
TRBJ2-1 | TRBD2 | TRBV15 | TGTGCCACCAGCAGAGATCGAGCGGGAGGGCCTTACGGATCCTACAATGAGCAGTTCTTC | CATSRDRAGGPYGSYNEQFF
TRBJ2-1 | NA | TRBV29-1 | TGCAGCGTTGCTATGGCCCAGGGAACCAGGAATGAGCAGTTCTTC | CSVAMAQGTRNEQFF
TRBJ1-4 | NA | TRBV11-2 | TGTGCCAGCAGCTCCAACGCAGGTCTTAATGAAAAACTGTTTTTT | CASSSNAGLNEKLFF
TRBJ2-2 | TRBD2 | TRBV11-1 | TGTGCCAGCAGCTTAGCAGGACTAGGTAGCGGGGAGCTGTTTTTT | CASSLAGLGSGELFF